This T cell receptor beta chain was documented in a study of blood T cell repertoires in COVID-19. Study background: Sources were T cells, B-cell-depleted T cells, or PBMCs; the material itself was cDNA or gDNA.

With 5 bases removed from V and 6 bases from J, the gap between germline ends came to 7 bases. This CDR3 has 12 residues. Germline CDR1 reads SEHNR; CDR2 reads FQNEAQ (reference sequence). Data came from immunoSEQ multiplex PCR; TCRdb stores just in-frame clones and leaves some out. The sample has more than 130,000 clones, roughly four fifths seen once. The sequence derives from a human donor in a cohort sampled during active COVID-19. Material: peripheral blood. The chain recombines TRBV7-9 with TRBJ2-2; D gene uncertain. The CDR3 spells CASSPVAGELFF. The CDR3 nucleotides are TGTGCCAGCAGCCCCGTAGCCGGGGAGCTGTTTTTT.